The 12 T cell receptor beta chains given below trace back to one sample, sequenced in a study of cytomegalovirus exposure and HLA in healthy donors. The PCR had 60 Vbeta and 13 Jbeta primers. The method was immunoSEQ multiplex PCR; TCRdb's version includes in-frame clones alone and lacks a portion of them. This sample has 50,000 to 65,000 clones; around 70% occur once, and the top ten carry roughly 3%. The sequenced sample consisted of PBMCs. Source of these receptors: a man younger than 35 in good health and CMV-seronegative.

This chain joins TRBV27 and TRBJ2-7; D might be TRBD2 (7 bases). Trimming stripped 6 bases from V and 3 bases from J, with 15 bases between. Germline assignment: CDR1 MNHEY and CDR2 SMNVEV (reference sequence). The CDR3 extends over 14 amino acids. In DNA form, the CDR3 reads TGTGCCAGCAGCCCGGGGGGCTTTCTCTACGAGCAGTACTTC. Protein product: CASSPGGFLYEQYF.

This clone was seen a single time. The chain joins TRBV30 to TRBJ2-5, with 9 bases that match TRBD2. The CDR3 extends over 15 amino acids. With 3 bases clipped from V and 5 bases from J, the junction kept 10 bases outside the gene matches. The germline gives CDR1 GTSNPN, CDR2 SVGIG (reference sequence). CDR3: CAWSKAGGSLETQYF. CDR3 coding DNA: TGTGCCTGGAGCAAAGCGGGAGGCAGTTTGGAGACCCAGTACTTC.

The J gene is TRBJ2-3, the V gene TRBV28; a possible D gene is TRBD1 (6 bases). The CDR3 has 14 amino acids. Germline CDR1 is MDHEN and CDR2 is SYDVKM. The ends were cut back, 3 bases at V and 2 bases at J, with 9 bases in the middle. The DNA of the CDR3 is TGTGCCAGCAGTTTGGGACACAACACAGATACGCAGTATTTT. As protein: CASSLGHNTDTQYF.

This clone has more than one count but fewer than ten. The chain couples TRBV2 to TRBJ1-3, with D possibly matching TRBD1 (6 bases). CDR1 is SNHLY, CDR2 FYNNEI, per germline. The V end was cut by 2 bases, the J end by 0 bases, with 20 bases between. There are 19 residues in the CDR3. This CDR3 is CASSELSTGTLNSGNTIYF. The CDR3 DNA reads TGTGCCAGCAGTGAACTTTCAACCGGGACACTTAACTCTGGAAACACCATATATTTT.

The rearrangement links TRBV7-2 to TRBJ2-1; TRBD2 aligns across 14 bases. The junction had 6 bases not matched to a gene; V was cut back by 5 bases and J by 6 bases. The germline gives CDR1 SGHTA, CDR2 FQGNSA. The CDR3 sequence is 16 residues long. The CDR3 DNA reads TGTGCCAGCAGCATCACGACTAGCGGGAGGGCCAATGAGCAGTTCTTC. Encoded protein: CASSITTSGRANEQFF.

The CDR3 bases are TGTGCCAGCAGTTCCGCCGGGACAGGGCCCTACGAGCAGTACTTC. It specifies CASSSAGTGPYEQYF. The rearrangement joins TRBV6-5 to TRBJ2-7, with 9 bases aligning to TRBD1. V shed 4 bases, J shed 2 bases, and the junction held 6 bases outside the gene matches. The CDR3 sequence is 15 residues long. The germline V gene has CDR1 MNHEY and CDR2 SVGAGI.

In this sample, this clone turned up a few times. The V and J genes are TRBV7-2 and TRBJ1-1, with a possible D match to TRBD1 (5 bases). Trimming cost V 1 base and J 0 bases, with 15 bases left between them. CDR1 is SGHTA, CDR2 FQGNSA, per germline. CDR3 size: 17 residues. CDR3 in DNA: TGTGCCAGCAGCTTAGTAAGGGCAGGGCTCTTGAACACTGAAGCTTTCTTT. It is translated as CASSLVRAGLLNTEAFF.

This clone was observed a single time. The chain uses TRBV6-5 and TRBJ1-2, with TRBD1 identical over 8 bases. From germline, CDR1 is MNHEY and CDR2 SVGAGI. The CDR3 loop spans 13 amino acids. The J segment lost 7 bases and the V segment lost 6 bases, leaving 7 bases of the junction unmatched. CDR3 sequence: CASRRQGASGYTF. Here the CDR3 DNA reads TGTGCCAGCAGGCGGCAGGGGGCGAGTGGCTACACCTTC.

The V gene is TRBV13, the J gene TRBJ1-2; 9 bases fit TRBD1. The CDR3 has 14 residues. Germline V gene sequence: CDR1 PRHDT, CDR2 FYEKMQ (reference sequence). Trimming removed 5 bases from V and 2 bases from J; junction bases left unmatched: 3. CDR3 in DNA: TGTGCCAGCAGCCACGGGACAGGGAACTATGGCTACACCTTC. This sequence encodes CASSHGTGNYGYTF.

This chain uses TRBV5-1 with TRBJ2-5; the D gene is possibly TRBD1 (6 bases). Per the germline V gene, CDR1 is SGHRS and CDR2 is YFSETQ. V lost 2 bases and J 3 bases, leaving 11 bases between the germline ends. The CDR3 runs 14 residues. CDR3: CASSFQGKEETQYF. CDR3 coding DNA: TGCGCCAGCAGCTTTCAGGGGAAAGAAGAGACCCAGTACTTC.

This rearrangement joins TRBV4-1 to TRBJ2-1, with 8 bases that match TRBD1. Germline-derived CDR1 and CDR2 are MGHRA and YSYEKL. This CDR3 has 15 residues. After removal of 2 bases from V and 4 bases from J, the junction contained 4 bases not matched to a gene. CDR3 nucleotide sequence: TGCGCCAGCAGCCAACAGGGACAGGAGTACAATGAGCAGTTCTTC. Translation: CASSQQGQEYNEQFF.

The chain joins TRBV5-1 to TRBJ2-2; D is perhaps TRBD1 (5 bases). Germline V gene lookup returns CDR1 SGHRS and CDR2 YFSETQ. The CDR3 covers 15 residues. Trimming left V 4 bases short and J 5 bases short, with 15 bases between. Here the CDR3 DNA reads TGCGCCAGCAGCCAAGGCGGCAGGGCAACCGGGGAGCTGTTTTTT. It is translated as CASSQGGRATGELFF.